These T cell receptor beta chains were read from a single sample in a study of regulatory T cells in long-lasting Graves disease. TCRdb analysed the multiplex PCR reads with MiXCR anew, one entry per CDR3 protein. The table shows some 450,000 distinct CDR3 sequences, with about a quarter occurring only once. The sample consisted of peripheral blood mononuclear cells (PBMCs), taken when the disease was refractory, from a patient treated with antithyroid drugs. These receptors all stem from a female donor with Graves disease. Both conserved end residues are part of each CDR3. Each record gives: V gene, D gene, CDR3 length, CDR3 protein. A D gene is named only where the DNA matches it firmly.

v_call: TRBV9
d_call: TRBD1
cdr3_length: 15
cdr3_aa: CASSVEGQGRYGYTF

v_call: TRBV9
d_call: TRBD2
cdr3_length: 16
cdr3_aa: CASSFLAGGGTGELFF

v_call: TRBV20-1
d_call: TRBD2
cdr3_length: 18
cdr3_aa: CSARDRLAGARGTGELFF

v_call: TRBV29-1
d_call: -
cdr3_length: 12
cdr3_aa: CSVGTINTEAFF

v_call: TRBV6-2/TRBV6-3
d_call: -
cdr3_length: 13
cdr3_aa: CASSYSMSTEAFF

v_call: TRBV29-1
d_call: -
cdr3_length: 13
cdr3_aa: CSVAGGTNTEAFF

v_call: TRBV28
d_call: -
cdr3_length: 14
cdr3_aa: CASKRGGNSYEQYF

v_call: TRBV3-1
d_call: -
cdr3_length: 15
cdr3_aa: CASSQDVGWNYGYTF

v_call: TRBV18
d_call: -
cdr3_length: 14
cdr3_aa: CASSPGLLQETQYF

v_call: TRBV6-1
d_call: TRBD2
cdr3_length: 16
cdr3_aa: CASSYGTSGRRNEQFF

v_call: TRBV6-5
d_call: -
cdr3_length: 13
cdr3_aa: CASSYFGAGVAFF

v_call: TRBV7-2
d_call: TRBD1
cdr3_length: 16
cdr3_aa: CASRSTGALNGGEQYF

v_call: TRBV28
d_call: -
cdr3_length: 11
cdr3_aa: CASSVDRKQYF

v_call: TRBV6-4
d_call: -
cdr3_length: 15
cdr3_aa: CASSGRTVDNSPLHF

v_call: TRBV6-1
d_call: TRBD1
cdr3_length: 17
cdr3_aa: CASSNDRGLSGANVLTF

v_call: TRBV12-3/TRBV12-4
d_call: -
cdr3_length: 13
cdr3_aa: CASSSGVGRALFF

v_call: TRBV11-2
d_call: TRBD1
cdr3_length: 17
cdr3_aa: CASSTYTDRGPSYEQYF

v_call: TRBV2
d_call: TRBD1
cdr3_length: 17
cdr3_aa: CASKGRGTGWSGNTIYF

v_call: TRBV6-9
d_call: -
cdr3_length: 14
cdr3_aa: CASSWGQGTRDSRF

v_call: TRBV6-1
d_call: -
cdr3_length: 14
cdr3_aa: CASRSDRTNYGYTF

v_call: TRBV12-3/TRBV12-4
d_call: TRBD1
cdr3_length: 13
cdr3_aa: CASRQGANTEAFF

v_call: TRBV19
d_call: -
cdr3_length: 13
cdr3_aa: CASSIDHGKAQHF

v_call: TRBV20-1
d_call: -
cdr3_length: 14
cdr3_aa: CSASWGFTNTEAFF

v_call: TRBV7-8
d_call: TRBD2
cdr3_length: 16
cdr3_aa: CASSLAGGMAKNIQYF

v_call: TRBV7-2
d_call: TRBD2
cdr3_length: 16
cdr3_aa: CASSSGLAWTEETQYF

v_call: TRBV7-9
d_call: TRBD1
cdr3_length: 18
cdr3_aa: CASSLGTGGATRSLGQYF

v_call: TRBV6-2/TRBV6-3
d_call: -
cdr3_length: 16
cdr3_aa: CASSYSGQLSGNTIYF

v_call: TRBV6-1
d_call: -
cdr3_length: 16
cdr3_aa: CASSGLQGRGGQPQHF

v_call: TRBV18
d_call: -
cdr3_length: 14
cdr3_aa: CASSPNTPGGEQYF

v_call: TRBV20-1
d_call: TRBD1
cdr3_length: 17
cdr3_aa: CSVKRGDRGATRTEAFF

v_call: TRBV29-1
d_call: TRBD1
cdr3_length: 13
cdr3_aa: CSVRTGTFYEQYF

v_call: TRBV6-5
d_call: TRBD1
cdr3_length: 21
cdr3_aa: CASSYSINSRGPRGWNTEAFF

v_call: TRBV3-1
d_call: TRBD1
cdr3_length: 14
cdr3_aa: CASSQVTGRDGYTF

v_call: TRBV5-1
d_call: -
cdr3_length: 14
cdr3_aa: CASSATGASFGYTF

v_call: TRBV27
d_call: -
cdr3_length: 12
cdr3_aa: CASSGYERTQYF

v_call: TRBV13
d_call: -
cdr3_length: 14
cdr3_aa: CASSLEGTSYGYTF

v_call: TRBV18
d_call: -
cdr3_length: 13
cdr3_aa: CASSLAGFDEQYF

v_call: TRBV3-1
d_call: -
cdr3_length: 13
cdr3_aa: CASSRDSTYEQYF

v_call: TRBV6-1
d_call: TRBD1
cdr3_length: 13
cdr3_aa: CASRTGGGYEQYF

v_call: TRBV6-5
d_call: -
cdr3_length: 15
cdr3_aa: CASSFDRSGANVLTF

v_call: TRBV2
d_call: TRBD1
cdr3_length: 14
cdr3_aa: CASRMTGGGYEQYF

v_call: TRBV9
d_call: -
cdr3_length: 14
cdr3_aa: CASSVGSGNYGYTF

v_call: TRBV6-5
d_call: -
cdr3_length: 14
cdr3_aa: CASSYSLGLYEQYF

v_call: TRBV27
d_call: TRBD2
cdr3_length: 18
cdr3_aa: CASSSTTLLAGVTDTQYF

v_call: TRBV7-2
d_call: -
cdr3_length: 14
cdr3_aa: CANSPRQQNTEAFF

v_call: TRBV28
d_call: TRBD1
cdr3_length: 15
cdr3_aa: CASSLLGTGDYGYTF